This T cell receptor beta chain was retrieved from a study of Ad26.COV2.S vaccination and SARS-CoV-2 variants. The CDR3 spans 12 residues. V lost 3 bases and J lost 6, with 5 bases in between. Germline V gene sequence: CDR1 LNHDA, CDR2 SQIVND (reference sequence). Only in-frame clones appear in the TCRdb table, and some are missing; sequencing was by immunoSEQ multiplex PCR. The sample carries 360,000 or so clones, 75% to 90% recorded once. Documented treatment: roughly 18 received Ad26.COV2.S at low or high dose, single or two shots; 5 received placebo; per-sample allocation not given. Sampling happened 63 days after the first vaccine or placebo injection.

This chain connects TRBV19 to TRBJ1-4; D unresolved. The sequence came from a person aged 18 to 65 who received the Ad26.COV2.S COVID-19 vaccine or a placebo. The sample here was peripheral blood, taken in a trial of Ad26.COV2.S vaccine versus placebo. Written as DNA, the CDR3 is TGTGCCAGTAGTATCGGTTATGAAAAACTGTTTTTT. Amino acids: CASSIGYEKLFF. Using reference TRBV19 and TRBJ1-4 for the parts outside the CDR3, the full variable domain is DGGITQSPKYLFRKEGQNVTLSCEQNLNHDAMYWYRQDPGQGLRLIYYSQIVNDFQKGDIAEGYSVSREKKESFPLTVTSAQKNPTAFYLCASSIGYEKLFFGSGTQLSVL.